This entry lists 15 T cell receptor beta chains sequenced from one sample in a study of shared clonotypes between healthy human individuals. Data came from immunoSEQ multiplex PCR; TCRdb stores just in-frame clones and leaves some out. The top ten clones hold 0.3% to 0.4% of a sample with some 2,500,000 clones, 85% to 95% of them seen once. Sequencing was performed on naive CD4+ T cells from PBMCs. Described subset: CD45RA+ positively selected. The receptors were gathered from a man between 18 and 35 years old in good health. Some clones in this sample may be carry-over from other donors' samples.

CDR3 amino acids: CASSLAKYRTGFYEQYF. The CDR3 DNA sequence: TGTGCCAGCAGCTTAGCGAAATACAGAACAGGATTCTACGAGCAGTACTTC. The chain carries TRBV7-6 and TRBJ2-7; TRBD1 is a possible D gene (5 bases). The V end was cut by 0 bases, the J end by 3 bases, with 18 bases between. CDR3 length equals 17 residues. CDR1 and CDR2 (germline): SGHVS, FNYEAQ.

Comments on this clone: The same CDR3 can be traced to other DNA sequences in this sample. This chain connects TRBV5-1 to TRBJ2-5; 7 bases line up with TRBD1. The junction had 2 bases not matched to a gene; V was cut back by 3 bases and J by 3 bases. Germline assignment: CDR1 SGHRS and CDR2 YFSETQ. The CDR3 is 13 amino acids. Here the CDR3 DNA reads TGCGCCAGCAGCTCGGACAGGAAAGAGACCCAGTACTTC. Translation gives CASSSDRKETQYF.

V usage is TRBV25-1 and J usage is TRBJ2-7; D gene ambiguous. CDR1 is MGHDK, CDR2 SYGVNS, per germline. The germline V and J ends were trimmed by 7 bases and 2 bases, with 3 bases remaining between them. The CDR3 is made up of 10 amino acids. CDR3 sequence (DNA): TGTGCCAGCACCGCCTACGAGCAGTACTTC. This translates into CASTAYEQYF.

The rearrangement links TRBV7-2 to TRBJ1-5; possible D gene TRBD1, 5 bases. V was pared by 5 bases and J by 6 bases, with 14 bases between. In germline, CDR1 is SGHTA, CDR2 FQGNSA. This CDR3 is built from 14 residues. The CDR3 reads CASSRQRVSQPQHF. CDR3 DNA sequence: TGTGCCAGCAGCCGACAGCGGGTTTCTCAGCCCCAGCATTTT.

Only one count was recorded for this clone. The CDR3 loop reads CASSPTGGVPYEQYF. The DNA of the CDR3 is TGTGCCAGCTCCCCAACCGGGGGGGTCCCCTACGAGCAGTACTTC. The V call is TRBV18, the J call TRBJ2-7, with 8 bases matching TRBD2. CDR1 and CDR2 (germline): KGHSH, LQKENI. CDR3 length: 15 residues. V lost 6 bases to trimming and J lost 2 bases; unmatched junction nucleotides: 9.

The chain combines TRBV4-3 with TRBJ2-5; TRBD2 is a possible D gene (7 bases). The CDR3 covers 17 residues. The germline gives CDR1 LGHNA, CDR2 YSLEER. V lost 0 bases, J lost 4 bases, and 18 bases lay in between. The DNA of the CDR3 is TGCGCCAGCAGCCAAGATTCCCGCGGGAGAGGGGGAGAGACCCAGTACTTC. Amino acids: CASSQDSRGRGGETQYF.

The chain combines TRBV6-5 with TRBJ1-4; D is perhaps TRBD1 (5 bases). The CDR3 runs to 15 residues. Germline CDR1 reads MNHEY; CDR2 reads SVGAGI. The germline V and J ends were trimmed by 7 bases and 4 bases, with 16 bases remaining between them. CDR3 DNA: TGTGCCAGCACCACCTCGGGGGTCCTTAATGAAAAACTGTTTTTT. This translates into CASTTSGVLNEKLFF.

This chain joins TRBV19 and TRBJ1-1; D uncertain. Germline V gene lookup returns CDR1 LNHDA and CDR2 SQIVND (reference sequence). V was shortened by 3 bases and J by 4 bases, with 12 bases between the two germline ends. The CDR3 covers 14 residues. The CDR3 sequence is CASSIGRWSTEAFF. CDR3 coding DNA: TGTGCCAGTAGTATCGGTCGGTGGAGCACTGAAGCTTTCTTT.

The rearrangement joins TRBV5-5 to TRBJ2-5; tentative D call: TRBD2 (6 bases). The CDR3 runs to 14 residues. Germline values: CDR1 SGHKS, CDR2 YYEKEE (reference sequence). V shed 4 bases and J shed 5 bases, with 15 bases lying between them. As DNA, the CDR3 is TGTGCCAGCAGCGGAGCCAAGGCGGGGGAGACCCAGTACTTC. Amino acid sequence: CASSGAKAGETQYF.

V is TRBV30 and J is TRBJ2-7; weak D call: TRBD1 (5 bases). Germline lookup yields CDR1 GTSNPN and CDR2 SVGIG (reference sequence). V lost 3 bases and J lost 5, with 17 bases in between. The CDR3 extends over 14 amino acids. CDR3 in amino acids: CAWRLGQGWHEQYF. CDR3 bases: TGTGCCTGGAGGTTGGGGCAGGGTTGGCACGAGCAGTACTTC.

The V gene is TRBV27, the J gene TRBJ2-7; 12 nucleotides match TRBD2. There are 16 residues in the CDR3. The germline gives CDR1 MNHEY, CDR2 SMNVEV (reference sequence). The junction had 6 bases not matched to a gene; V was cut back by 2 bases and J by 4 bases. The CDR3 reads CASSLKTSGSSYEQYF. The CDR3 region has the DNA TGTGCCAGCAGTTTAAAGACTAGCGGGAGCTCTTACGAGCAGTACTTC.

As to this clone: In the same sample, other DNA sequences code for this CDR3. The chain is built from TRBV9 and TRBJ2-3; D not certain. This CDR3 contains 14 residues. Germline values: CDR1 SGDLS, CDR2 YYNGEE. V lost 3 bases and J lost 2, with 10 bases in between. CDR3: CASSARASTDTQYF. The CDR3 bases are TGTGCCAGCAGCGCCCGGGCCTCCACAGATACGCAGTATTTT.

The chain combines TRBV5-1 with TRBJ2-3; the match to TRBD2 covers 13 bases. V lost 2 bases, J lost 2 bases, and 8 bases stayed unmatched. The CDR3 runs to 18 residues. The V gene's germline CDR1 is SGHRS and CDR2 YFSETQ. The CDR3 coding sequence is TGCGCCAGCAGCTTAACCTTACTAGCGGGAGGGTTCACAGATACGCAGTATTTT. This encodes CASSLTLLAGGFTDTQYF.

This clone was detected a few times. V is TRBV30 and J is TRBJ1-1; D unresolved. Germline CDR1 GTSNPN, CDR2 SVGIG (reference sequence). This CDR3 is built from 14 residues. V shed 1 base and J shed 2 bases, with 11 bases lying between them. The CDR3 here is CAWSEGYSNTEAFF. The DNA of the CDR3 is TGTGCCTGGAGTGAAGGCTACTCCAACACTGAAGCTTTCTTT.

This clone occurred once. The chain carries TRBV9 and TRBJ2-5; TRBD2 matches 8 bases. The V and J ends lost 2 bases and 1 base, in that order; junction bases with no gene match: 7. Germline assignment: CDR1 SGDLS and CDR2 YYNGEE. This CDR3 has 16 residues. CDR3 loop: CASSVNVAGSQETQYF. The CDR3 nucleotides are TGTGCCAGCAGCGTCAACGTAGCGGGAAGCCAAGAGACCCAGTACTTC.